The 29 T cell receptor beta chains reported below all come from one sample, sequenced in a study of T cell changes during pregnancy in multiple sclerosis. TCRdb keeps only in-frame clones here, not all; method: immunoSEQ multiplex PCR. The data show just over 50,000 clones, with about 90% seen just once and around 0.56% held by the top ten. The sample was CD4+ T cells from peripheral blood mononuclear cells, taken after pregnancy. Source of these receptors: a female donor with multiple sclerosis, enrolled in a pregnancy study.

The CDR3 loop is CASRVATNEKLFF. DNA of the CDR3: TGTGCCAGCAGGGTAGCAACTAATGAAAAACTGTTTTTT. This chain connects TRBV28 to TRBJ1-4; no firm D call. The CDR3 consists of 13 residues. The V end lost 6 bases, the J end lost 0 bases, and 5 bases lay between the germline ends. Germline V gene lookup returns CDR1 MDHEN and CDR2 SYDVKM.

The chain carries TRBV4-3 and TRBJ2-1, with 14 bases lining up with TRBD2. The CDR3 is 19 residues long. In germline, CDR1 is LGHNA, CDR2 YSLEER. V gave up 4 bases and J gave up 6 bases; unmatched junction bases: 14. The CDR3 coding sequence is TGCGCCAGCAGCCCTACGGGACTAGCGGGAGCGGTTGAGGCCAATGAGCAGTTCTTC. It is translated as CASSPTGLAGAVEANEQFF.

The V and J genes are TRBV7-2 and TRBJ2-3; 9 bases match TRBD2. CDR1 is SGHTA and CDR2 is FQGNSA in the germline V gene. V lost 4 bases to trimming and J lost 1 base; unmatched junction nucleotides: 3. CDR3 length: 15 amino acids. CDR3 in amino acids: CASSSSSGGTDTQYF. DNA for the CDR3: TGTGCCAGCAGCTCCTCTAGCGGGGGCACAGATACGCAGTATTTT.

The chain uses TRBV29-1 and TRBJ1-5; 12 nucleotides line up with TRBD1. Germline V lookup: CDR1 SQVTM, CDR2 ANQGSEA. This CDR3 comprises 14 residues. The V segment lost 5 bases and the J segment 11 bases; nucleotides outside the gene matches: 10. As DNA, the CDR3 is TGCAGCGTTCGTTCCGGGACAGGGGGCGAGTCCCAGCATTTT. Protein: CSVRSGTGGESQHF.

The chain carries TRBV5-1 and TRBJ2-7, with 8 bases identical to TRBD2. CDR1 is SGHRS and CDR2 is YFSETQ in the germline V gene. The CDR3 spans 14 residues. V lost 2 bases, J lost 2 bases, and 3 bases stayed unmatched. The CDR3 sequence: CASSFGRETYEQYF. DNA of the CDR3: TGCGCCAGCAGCTTCGGGAGGGAGACCTACGAGCAGTACTTC. The variable domain in full, with the rest retrieved from reference TRBV5-1 and TRBJ2-7, is KAGVTQTPRYLIKTRGQQVTLSCSPISGHRSVSWYQQTPGQGLQFLFEYFSETQRNKGNFPGRFSGRQFSNSRSEMNVSTLELGDSALYLCASSFGRETYEQYFGPGTRLTVT.

The V call is TRBV28, the J call TRBJ1-2, with a tentative D call TRBD1 (6 bases). From germline, CDR1 is MDHEN and CDR2 SYDVKM. V was pared by 5 bases and J by 6 bases, with 19 bases between. The CDR3 length is 15 residues. This CDR3 reads CASSQPATGFDGYTF. CDR3 DNA sequence: TGTGCCAGCAGTCAACCAGCCACAGGGTTCGATGGCTACACCTTC.

The V gene is TRBV7-9, the J gene TRBJ1-3; a weak D match, TRBD1 (6 bases). V lost 1 base, J lost 0 bases, and 13 bases lay in between. Per the germline V gene, CDR1 is SEHNR and CDR2 is FQNEAQ (reference sequence). This CDR3 region has 17 residues. In DNA form, the CDR3 reads TGTGCCAGCAGCTTAGAACACAGGGACCGCTCTGGAAACACCATATATTTT. Translation: CASSLEHRDRSGNTIYF.

The chain employs TRBV5-1 and TRBJ1-1; D not resolved. V shed 5 bases and J shed 1 base, with 9 bases lying between them. CDR3 length: 13 residues. Per germline, CDR1 SGHRS and CDR2 YFSETQ. The CDR3 bases are TGCGCCAGCAGTTTTGAGGGGAACACTGAAGCTTTCTTT. Amino acids: CASSFEGNTEAFF.

The chain couples TRBV6-1 to TRBJ1-1; 8 bases agree with TRBD1. The trim removed 1 base at V and 4 bases at J, leaving 8 bases unmatched. CDR1 MNHNS and CDR2 SASEGT come from the germline V gene. This CDR3 comprises 16 residues. The CDR3 nucleotides read TGTGCCAGCAGTGAAGGACAGGGGCGAATTAGCACTGAAGCTTTCTTT. Its protein product is CASSEGQGRISTEAFF.

V is TRBV11-3 and J is TRBJ1-1; perhaps TRBD1 as D (5 bases). Trimming took off 3 bases at V and 4 bases at J, with 9 bases between the two ends. The CDR3 runs to 13 residues. In germline, CDR1 is SGHNT, CDR2 YENEEA. The CDR3 spells CASSFQGGTEAFF. In DNA, the CDR3 is TGTGCCAGCAGCTTCCAGGGAGGCACTGAAGCTTTCTTT.

The CDR3 DNA follows: TGTGCCAGTAGATGGGACAGGTCGCTCAATCAGCCCCAGCATTTT. It translates to CASRWDRSLNQPQHF. This chain connects TRBV19 to TRBJ1-5; 8 nucleotides match TRBD1. In germline, CDR1 is LNHDA, CDR2 SQIVND (reference sequence). This CDR3 has 15 residues. J was trimmed by 3 bases and V by 6 bases; bases with no gene match: 7.

J is TRBJ2-2 and V is TRBV9; no clear D gene. This CDR3 is 16 amino acids long. Germline loops: CDR1 SGDLS, CDR2 YYNGEE. With 0 bases removed from V and 1 base from J, the gap between germline ends came to 10 bases. CDR3 protein: CASSVELAVNTGELFF. In DNA, the CDR3 is TGTGCCAGCAGCGTAGAACTCGCGGTGAACACCGGGGAGCTGTTTTTT.

V is TRBV11-2 and J is TRBJ2-1; tentatively, D is TRBD2 (7 bases). Germline V CDR1 and CDR2: SGHAT, FQNNGV. The CDR3 is made up of 17 amino acids. Between the trimmed V and J ends, which lost 4 bases and 8 bases, there was a span of 24 bases. The CDR3, as DNA: TGTGCCAGCAGCTCCATCAAGGGCGGGCCGGGGGGCCATGAGCAGTTCTTC. Protein: CASSSIKGGPGGHEQFF.

This clone has a handful of counts. The chain employs TRBV18 and TRBJ2-3, with D perhaps TRBD1 (5 bases). The V end was cut by 1 base, the J end by 0 bases, with 11 bases between. Germline V gene data show CDR1 as KGHSH and CDR2 as LQKENI. The length of the CDR3 is 16 residues. The CDR3 DNA is TGTGCCAGCTCACCACGACAGAACCTTAGCACAGATACGCAGTATTTT. It encodes CASSPRQNLSTDTQYF.

The V and J genes are TRBV11-3 and TRBJ1-1; perhaps TRBD1 as D (5 bases). V was pared by 4 bases and J by 5 bases, with 11 bases between. The CDR3 runs to 13 residues. Germline CDR1 SGHNT, CDR2 YENEEA. CDR3 nucleotides: TGTGCCAGCAGCTCTCCCAGGGTTACTGAAGCTTTCTTT. Translation: CASSSPRVTEAFF. Variable domain in full (rest from reference TRBV11-3 and TRBJ1-1): EAGVVQSPRYKIIEKKQPVAFWCNPISGHNTLYWYLQNLGQGPELLIRYENEEAVDDSQLPKDRFSAERLKGVDSTLKIQPAELGDSAVYLCASSSPRVTEAFFGQGTRLTVV.

The rearrangement joins TRBV4-1 to TRBJ1-2; TRBD1 matches 10 bases. The CDR3 is 15 amino acids. The germline CDR1 and CDR2 sequences are MGHRA and YSYEKL. With 4 bases clipped from V and 5 bases from J, the junction kept 7 bases outside the gene matches. CDR3 in amino acids: CASSPSGTGDYGYTF. CDR3 DNA sequence: TGCGCCAGCAGCCCCTCCGGGACAGGGGATTATGGCTACACCTTC.

The genes are TRBV29-1 and TRBJ2-1; 7 bases map to TRBD2. The CDR3 spans 15 residues. The ends lost 2 bases at V and 2 bases at J; junction bases unmatched: 6. CDR1 is SQVTM and CDR2 is ANQGSEA in the germline V gene. The CDR3 DNA sequence: TGCAGCGTTGAATCGCTAGCGGAGACCTACAATGAGCAGTTCTTC. This encodes CSVESLAETYNEQFF.

The rearrangement uses TRBV9 and TRBJ2-5; 10 nucleotides align to TRBD2. The CDR3 runs to 15 residues. Germline V gives CDR1 SGDLS, CDR2 YYNGEE. V shed 0 bases and J 5 bases; nucleotides not matched to a gene: 4. The CDR3, as DNA: TGTGCCAGCAGCGTAGAAGCGGGAGGGCCTGAGACCCAGTACTTC. It codes for CASSVEAGGPETQYF.

The chain joins TRBV5-1 to TRBJ2-5, with 9 bases matching TRBD1. Germline V gene sequence: CDR1 SGHRS, CDR2 YFSETQ. V lost 6 bases, J lost 5 bases, and 11 bases stayed unmatched. This CDR3 region has 15 residues. In nucleotides, the CDR3 is TGCGCCAGCAAAAGTACGGGACAGGGTGTGGAGACCCAGTACTTC. Encoded protein: CASKSTGQGVETQYF.

This rearrangement joins TRBV6-6 to TRBJ2-7; 10 nucleotides agree with TRBD1. This CDR3 has 15 residues. Germline CDR1 MNHNY, CDR2 SVGAGI (reference sequence). Unmatched junction bases numbered 9, after V lost 6 bases and J lost 4 bases. The CDR3 spells CASSRAGTGVYEQYF. CDR3 sequence (DNA): TGTGCCAGCAGCCGAGCCGGGACAGGGGTGTACGAGCAGTACTTC.

The rearrangement uses TRBV4-2 and TRBJ2-1; 12 bases line up with TRBD2. The CDR3 runs to 18 residues. Germline CDR1 reads LGHNA; CDR2 reads YNFKEQ. V gave up 4 bases and J gave up 9 bases; unmatched junction bases: 16. The CDR3 here is CASSPTLAGGLVFPEQFF. The CDR3 bases are TGTGCCAGCAGCCCCACGCTAGCGGGAGGGCTGGTATTCCCTGAGCAGTTCTTC.

This clone is medium-sized by share. This chain joins TRBV15 and TRBJ2-1; a weak D match, TRBD2 (5 bases). In germline, CDR1 is LNHNV, CDR2 YYDKDF (reference sequence). V lost 0 bases to trimming and J lost 6 bases, with 18 bases between them. The CDR3 runs 17 residues. CDR3 nucleotide sequence: TGTGCCACCAGCAGAGACCCGGAGGTGACTTGGGGCAATGAGCAGTTCTTC. It yields the protein CATSRDPEVTWGNEQFF.

Note on this clone: One junction end does not reproduce the germline sequence, and a read error may be involved. The chain combines TRBV7-8 with TRBJ2-2; possibly TRBD2 for D (6 bases). This CDR3 is 15 amino acids long. CDR1 and CDR2 (germline): SGHVS, FQNEAQ. CDR3 sequence reads: CASTLAAPNTGELFF. The CDR3 region has the DNA TGTGCCAGCACCTTAGCGGCACCAAACACCGGGGAGCTGTTTTTT.

The chain joins TRBV6-1 to TRBJ2-7; 7 nucleotides match TRBD1. Trimming removed 6 bases from V and 5 bases from J; junction bases left unmatched: 10. Germline-derived CDR1 and CDR2 are MNHNS and SASEGT. The CDR3 covers 14 residues. In nucleotides, the CDR3 is TGTGCCAGCAGCGAGAGGGGGCAGGGTAACGAGCAGTACTTC. It translates to CASSERGQGNEQYF.

The chain carries TRBV30 and TRBJ2-7; weak D call: TRBD2 (5 bases). V lost 2 bases and J lost 7, with 9 bases in between. The CDR3 covers 11 residues. Per germline, CDR1 GTSNPN and CDR2 SVGIG (reference sequence). CDR3 bases: TGTGCCTGGAGTCCGGACTCGGAGCAGTACTTC. This translates into CAWSPDSEQYF.

The chain uses TRBV4-3 and TRBJ2-1; the D is unclear. The V end was cut by 2 bases, the J end by 4 bases, with 9 bases between. Germline V gene lookup returns CDR1 LGHNA and CDR2 YSLEER. The CDR3 consists of 14 residues. CDR3 protein: CASSQSIWYNEQFF. CDR3 nucleotides: TGCGCCAGCAGCCAATCTATCTGGTACAATGAGCAGTTCTTC.

The genes are TRBV7-9 and TRBJ2-5; weak D call: TRBD1 (6 bases). Trimming left V 11 bases short and J 5 bases short, with 9 bases between. Germline assignment: CDR1 SEHNR and CDR2 FQNEAQ (reference sequence). CDR3 length: 10 residues. In DNA form, the CDR3 reads TGTGCCTCTCAGGGGGAGACCCAGTACTTC. This gives the protein CASQGETQYF.

This chain joins TRBV7-2 and TRBJ1-1, with D unclear. The germline CDR1 and CDR2 sequences are SGHTA and FQGNSA. V lost 4 bases and J lost 0, with 6 bases in between. CDR3 length: 13 residues. In nucleotides, the CDR3 is TGTGCCAGCAGCTCCCGGGTGAACACTGAAGCTTTCTTT. Its protein product is CASSSRVNTEAFF. Complete variable domain (other parts from reference TRBV7-2 and TRBJ1-1): GAGVSQSPSNKVTEKGKDVELRCDPISGHTALYWYRQSLGQGLEFLIYFQGNSAPDKSGLPSDRFSAERTGGSVSTLTIQRTQQEDSAVYLCASSSRVNTEAFFGQGTRLTVV.

The chain uses TRBV5-1 and TRBJ2-1, with TRBD2 matching over 11 bases. Germline V gene data show CDR1 as SGHRS and CDR2 as YFSETQ. This CDR3 is 15 amino acids long. The J segment lost 6 bases and the V segment lost 3 bases, leaving 5 bases of the junction unmatched. The CDR3, as DNA: TGCGCCAGCAGCTCTAGCGGGGGGTTTGGCAATGAGCAGTTCTTC. It translates to CASSSSGGFGNEQFF.